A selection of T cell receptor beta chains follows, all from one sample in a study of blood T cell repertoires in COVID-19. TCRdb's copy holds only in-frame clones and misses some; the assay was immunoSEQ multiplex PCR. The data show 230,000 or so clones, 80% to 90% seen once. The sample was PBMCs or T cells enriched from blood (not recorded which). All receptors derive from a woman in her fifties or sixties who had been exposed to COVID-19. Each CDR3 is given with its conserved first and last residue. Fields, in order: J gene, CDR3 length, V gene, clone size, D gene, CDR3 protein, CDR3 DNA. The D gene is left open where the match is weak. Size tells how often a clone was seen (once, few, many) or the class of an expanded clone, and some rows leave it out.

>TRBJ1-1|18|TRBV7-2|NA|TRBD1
CASSLNLNRDRGRTEAFF
TGTGCCAGCAGTCTTAACCTCAACCGGGACAGGGGGCGAACTGAAGCTTTCTTT
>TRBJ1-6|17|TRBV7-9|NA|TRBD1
CASSLSEMGQGDSPLHF
TGTGCCAGCAGCTTAAGTGAAATGGGACAGGGAGATTCACCCCTCCACTTT
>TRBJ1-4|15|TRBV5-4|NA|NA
CASSLKGGEYEKLFF
TGTGCCAGCAGCTTGAAGGGGGGGGAGTATGAAAAACTGTTTTTT
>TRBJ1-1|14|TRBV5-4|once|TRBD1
CASSLDRGGTEAFF
TGTGCCAGCAGCCTGGACAGGGGGGGGACTGAAGCTTTCTTT
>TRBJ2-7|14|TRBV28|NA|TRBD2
CASSLGGVGYEQYF
TGTGCCAGCAGTTTAGGGGGGGTCGGATACGAGCAGTACTTC
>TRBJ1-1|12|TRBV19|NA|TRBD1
CASRTGGTEAFF
TGTGCCAGTAGGACAGGGGGAACTGAAGCTTTCTTT
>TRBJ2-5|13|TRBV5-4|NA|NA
CASSLVGKETQYF
TGTGCCAGCAGCTTGGTCGGGAAAGAGACCCAGTACTTC
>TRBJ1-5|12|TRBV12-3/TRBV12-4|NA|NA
CASSLGPQPQHF
TGTGCCAGCAGTTTAGGGCCGCAGCCCCAGCATTTT
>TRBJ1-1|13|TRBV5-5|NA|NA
CASRPGSNTEAFF
TGTGCCAGCCGCCCGGGTTCGAACACTGAAGCTTTCTTT
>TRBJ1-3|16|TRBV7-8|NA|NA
CASRTGPTYSGNTIYF
TGTGCCAGCAGAACAGGACCAACTTATTCTGGAAACACCATATATTTT
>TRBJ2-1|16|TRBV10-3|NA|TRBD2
CAISESLAGGRDEQFF
TGTGCCATCAGTGAGTCTCTAGCGGGGGGCCGGGATGAGCAGTTCTTC
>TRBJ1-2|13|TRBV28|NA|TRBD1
CASSLGQGYGYTF
TGTGCCAGCAGTCTGGGACAGGGCTATGGCTACACCTTC
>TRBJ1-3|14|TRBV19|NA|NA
CASSSGFSGNTIYF
TGTGCCAGTAGTTCCGGTTTCTCTGGAAACACCATATATTTT
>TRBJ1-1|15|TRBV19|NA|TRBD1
CASSIAGQGRTEAFF
TGTGCCAGTAGTATAGCGGGACAGGGCAGGACTGAAGCTTTCTTT
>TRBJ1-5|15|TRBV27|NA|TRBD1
CASSEQQGANQPQHF
TGTGCCAGCAGTGAACAACAGGGGGCCAATCAGCCCCAGCATTTT
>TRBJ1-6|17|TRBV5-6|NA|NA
CASSSGLVGRGNSPLHF
TGTGCCAGCAGCTCTGGTCTAGTAGGCCGGGGTAATTCACCCCTCCACTTT
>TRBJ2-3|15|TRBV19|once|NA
CASSMSGSSTDTQYF
TGTGCCAGTAGTATGTCGGGGAGCTCCACAGATACGCAGTATTTT